This T cell receptor (beta chain) appears in the sequencing data of a study of blood T cell repertoires in COVID-19. Background on the study: Two negative PCRs, clearance, or symptom resolution had been documented for recovered Cohort 3 donors.

Original methodology: Amplification with reference gene primers provided the estimates of nucleated cell counts. Measured with immunoSEQ multiplex PCR; TCRdb has only the in-frame clones, and not every one. Clone size and the V and J calls come from that table; the DNA yielded D and trimming. In the table there are more than 300,000 clones, around 87% of which are singletons. CDR1 and CDR2 from the germline V gene are MNHEY and SMNVEV (reference sequence). The CDR3 runs to 19 residues. V lost 2 bases and J 3 bases, leaving 20 bases between the germline ends. Enrolled through a virtual design, the participants were between about 18 and 100 years of age and came from fewer than 30 US areas.

The genes are TRBV27 and TRBJ1-6; D is unresolved. This TCR was recovered from a man aged 35 to 55 in a cohort exposed to, infected with or recovered from COVID-19 (not recorded which). The sample was PBMCs or T cells enriched from blood (not recorded which). CDR3 residues: CASSLTGVFPGDYNSPLHF. Written as DNA, the CDR3 is TGTGCCAGCAGTTTAACCGGGGTATTCCCAGGCGACTATAATTCACCCCTCCACTTT.